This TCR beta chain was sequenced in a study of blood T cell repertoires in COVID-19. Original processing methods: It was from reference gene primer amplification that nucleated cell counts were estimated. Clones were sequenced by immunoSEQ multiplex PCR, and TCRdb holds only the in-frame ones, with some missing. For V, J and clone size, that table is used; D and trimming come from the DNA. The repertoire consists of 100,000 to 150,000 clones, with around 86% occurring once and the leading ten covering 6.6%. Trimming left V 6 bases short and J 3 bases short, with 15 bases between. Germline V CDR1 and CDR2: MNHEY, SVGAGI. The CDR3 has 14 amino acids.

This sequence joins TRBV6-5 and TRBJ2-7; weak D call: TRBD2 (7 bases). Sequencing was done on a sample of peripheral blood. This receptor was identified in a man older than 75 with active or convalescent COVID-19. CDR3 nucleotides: TGTGCCAGCAGCGGGGGGCGGTTCGACTACGAGCAGTACTTC. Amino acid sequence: CASSGGRFDYEQYF.